These 24 T cell receptor beta chains were sequenced from one sample in a study of CD8+CD57+ T cells in acquired aplastic anemia (dated by TCRdb to 2016 to 2019). Sequencing instrument: Illumina HiSeq 2000. TCR beta VDJ combination and CDR3 sequence profiling used genomic DNA as the template. Using fastp at Q25 and MiXCR, TCRdb reprocessed the public reads and kept productive beta chains. Every distinct CDR3 protein forms one entry, paired with its most common genes and DNA. The sample table lists approximately 50,000 distinct CDR3 sequences, about 78% of them with a count of one. Around 31% of the sample is in the top ten clones. Specimen: sorted CD4+, CD8+, or CD8+CD57+ T cells (not recorded which) from PBMCs. Source of these receptors: a human donor in good health, serving as a control.

The chain has TRBV15 and TRBJ1-1; 10 bases are shared with TRBD1. V was clipped by 3 bases and J by 1 base; unmatched bases: 2. CDR1 is LNHNV, CDR2 YYDKDF, per germline (reference sequence). The CDR3 runs to 15 residues. The CDR3 DNA follows: TGTGCCACCAGCAGGGACAGGGGGGGGAACACTGAAGCTTTCTTT. This gives the protein CATSRDRGGNTEAFF.

The rearrangement joins TRBV6-1 to TRBJ2-1; the D is unclear. Germline V gene sequence: CDR1 MNHNS, CDR2 SASEGT. The CDR3 is 15 residues long. V gave up 3 bases and J gave up 2 bases, with 11 bases separating them. The CDR3 nucleotides read TGTGCCAGCAGTGATGGCCCGGAGACCTACAATGAGCAGTTCTTC. Translating it yields CASSDGPETYNEQFF.

CDR3: CSVGGTGGGGYTF. CDR3 nucleotides: TGCAGCGTTGGAGGGACGGGGGGCGGTGGCTACACCTTC. The chain joins TRBV29-1 to TRBJ1-2; maybe TRBD1 (6 bases). From germline, CDR1 is SQVTM and CDR2 ANQGSEA. The CDR3 extends over 13 amino acids. With 4 bases removed from V and 7 bases from J, the gap between germline ends came to 16 bases.

Sample share makes this clonotype medium-sized. This chain links TRBV12-3 or TRBV12-4 with TRBJ2-7; either TRBD1 or TRBD2 may supply D (5 bases each). The CDR3 is made up of 12 amino acids. Trimming cost V 4 bases and J 6 bases, with 10 bases left between them. CDR3 DNA sequence: TGTGCCAGCAGTTGGGGGAATAGCGAGCAGTACTTC. Translating gives CASSWGNSEQYF.

The rearrangement links TRBV10-3 to TRBJ1-2, with D maybe TRBD1 (5 bases). The CDR3 runs to 11 residues. With 6 bases removed from V and 8 bases from J, the gap between germline ends came to 10 bases. The germline V gene encodes CDR1 ENHRY and CDR2 SYGVKD. CDR3 in amino acids: CAISGTEGYTF. CDR3 nucleotides: TGTGCCATCAGCGGGACGGAGGGCTACACCTTC.

The rearrangement links TRBV10-3 to TRBJ2-7; D not resolved. Trimming left V 2 bases short and J 7 bases short, with 9 bases between. Per germline, CDR1 ENHRY and CDR2 SYGVKD. The CDR3 is 12 amino acids. CDR3 in amino acids: CAISEGIGEQYF. The DNA for the CDR3 is TGTGCCATCAGTGAGGGAATTGGGGAGCAGTACTTC.

The rearrangement links TRBV19 to TRBJ1-6; 8 bases agree with TRBD1. Germline V gives CDR1 LNHDA, CDR2 SQIVND (reference sequence). The junction had 0 bases not matched to a gene; V was cut back by 3 bases and J by 5 bases. The CDR3 is made up of 14 amino acids. The CDR3 sequence: CASSMGQDNSPLHF. CDR3 coding DNA: TGTGCCAGTAGTATGGGACAGGATAATTCACCCCTCCACTTT.

V is TRBV7-6 and J is TRBJ1-4; a weak D match, TRBD1 (6 bases). Trimming removed 3 bases at V and 2 bases at J, with 7 bases between. The germline V gene encodes CDR1 SGHVS and CDR2 FNYEAQ. CDR3 length equals 14 residues. CDR3 DNA: TGTGCCAGCAGCTTGGACAGCACTAATGAAAAACTGTTTTTT. Translation gives CASSLDSTNEKLFF.

This chain joins TRBV2 and TRBJ1-6, with D possibly matching TRBD1 (6 bases). V dropped 6 bases and J dropped 2 bases, with 11 bases sitting between them. Germline assignment: CDR1 SNHLY and CDR2 FYNNEI. The CDR3 consists of 15 residues. This chain's CDR3 is CASSEQGTYNSPLHF. Here the CDR3 DNA reads TGTGCCAGCAGCGAACAGGGCACCTATAATTCACCCCTCCACTTT.

This rearrangement joins TRBV29-1 to TRBJ2-7; D ambiguous. The V end lost 3 bases, the J end lost 0 bases, and 9 bases lay between the germline ends. Per germline, CDR1 SQVTM and CDR2 ANQGSEA. The CDR3 is made up of 13 amino acids. The CDR3 reads CSVEGVSSYEQYF. Here the CDR3 DNA reads TGCAGCGTTGAGGGCGTGAGCTCCTACGAGCAGTACTTC.

The chain is built from TRBV29-1 and TRBJ1-1, with TRBD1 matching over 11 bases. V was clipped by 6 bases and J by 6 bases; unmatched bases: 0. This CDR3 has 11 amino acids. CDR1 and CDR2 (germline): SQVTM, ANQGSEA. The CDR3 coding sequence is TGCAGCGTGGGACAGGGGGCTGAAGCTTTCTTT. This sequence encodes CSVGQGAEAFF.

The chain couples TRBV29-1 to TRBJ1-1; D gene uncertain. Trimming removed 6 bases from V and 1 base from J, with 12 bases in between. CDR1 is SQVTM, CDR2 ANQGSEA, per germline. This CDR3 is built from 13 residues. In DNA, the CDR3 is TGCAGCGTCGGACGTGTCCAGAACACTGAAGCTTTCTTT. Its translation: CSVGRVQNTEAFF.

The chain links TRBV3-1 to TRBJ2-1; TRBD1 aligns across 7 bases. Germline assignment: CDR1 LGHDT and CDR2 YNNKEL (reference sequence). The V gene end was trimmed by 5 bases and the J gene end by 9 bases; junction bases not matched to a gene: 13. The CDR3 spans 15 residues. The CDR3 region is CASSVTGVDLGEQFF. For the CDR3, the DNA is TGTGCCAGCAGCGTTACAGGGGTCGATCTCGGTGAGCAGTTCTTC.

This chain connects TRBV5-5 to TRBJ1-5; the D is unclear. The germline V gene encodes CDR1 SGHKS and CDR2 YYEKEE (reference sequence). The CDR3 loop spans 14 amino acids. V lost 4 bases and J lost 2, with 10 bases in between. This CDR3 reads CASSQLSGNQPQHF. The CDR3 coding sequence is TGTGCCAGCAGCCAACTTAGTGGCAATCAGCCCCAGCATTTT.

This sequence joins TRBV10-3 and TRBJ2-7; TRBD1 might be the D (6 bases). In germline, CDR1 is ENHRY, CDR2 SYGVKD. Trimming pared 5 bases from V and 1 base from J, leaving 15 bases between. The CDR3 length is 15 residues. CDR3 in DNA: TGTGCCATCAGTCCTGACAGGACATTATCCTACGAGCAGTACTTC. Translating it yields CAISPDRTLSYEQYF.

This clonotype was picked up many times. The chain joins TRBV7-3 to TRBJ2-2, with TRBD2 identical over 7 bases. V shed 1 base and J 6 bases; nucleotides not matched to a gene: 5. Looked up from germline, CDR1 is SGHTA and CDR2 is FQGTGA. The CDR3 runs 15 residues. The CDR3 DNA is TGTGCCAGCAGCTTAAGACTAGCATTCTCCGGGGAGCTGTTTTTT. Residues: CASSLRLAFSGELFF.

With regard to this clonotype: An end of the junction does not agree with germline; a read error may underlie this. V usage is TRBV24-1 and J usage is TRBJ2-1, with 8 bases lining up with TRBD2. Germline V CDR1 and CDR2: KGHDR, SFDVKD. The CDR3 totals 13 residues. The DNA for the CDR3 is TGTGCCAGCAGTCTAACTAGCGGCGGTGAGCAGTTCTTC. It encodes CASSLTSGGEQFF.

The rearrangement uses TRBV6-5 and TRBJ2-7; 12 positions agree with TRBD1. In germline, CDR1 is MNHEY, CDR2 SVGAGI. The V gene end was trimmed by 4 bases and the J gene end by 0 bases; junction bases not matched to a gene: 4. CDR3 length equals 16 residues. For the CDR3, the DNA is TGTGCCAGCAGTTCCGGGACAGGGGGCCACTCCTACGAGCAGTACTTC. Translation: CASSSGTGGHSYEQYF.

V usage is TRBV10-2 and J usage is TRBJ1-6; D ambiguous. V gave up 8 bases and J gave up 10 bases, with 18 bases separating them. Germline CDR1 reads WSHSY; CDR2 reads SAAADI. This CDR3 comprises 14 residues. The CDR3 DNA follows: TGCGCCAGCCGAGGGCCCACAGATGAATCACCCCTCCACTTT. Amino acids: CASRGPTDESPLHF.

The chain is built from TRBV11-2 and TRBJ2-5, with D maybe TRBD2 (5 bases). The V and J ends lost 6 bases and 5 bases respectively, with 10 bases between them. In germline, CDR1 is SGHAT, CDR2 FQNNGV. This CDR3 has 12 amino acids. The CDR3 DNA reads TGTGCCAGCAGTCCTAGCCGGGAGACCCAGTACTTC. This sequence encodes CASSPSRETQYF.

The V call is TRBV11-2, the J call TRBJ2-7, with D tentatively TRBD1 (6 bases). Trimming removed 5 bases at V and 6 bases at J, with 32 bases between. Per germline, CDR1 SGHAT and CDR2 FQNNGV. The CDR3 consists of 19 residues. CDR3 region: CASSPSRDKGFSLCCEQYF. The CDR3 nucleotides read TGTGCCAGCAGCCCGTCCCGGGACAAGGGGTTTTCACTCTGCTGCGAGCAGTACTTC.

This clonotype was detected once. DNA of the CDR3: TGCAGTGCTAGAGATACCCTAGCGGGAGATCACAATGAGCAGTTCTTC. Residues: CSARDTLAGDHNEQFF. The chain carries TRBV20-1 and TRBJ2-1; TRBD2 matches 10 bases. J lost 5 bases, V lost 0 bases, and 7 bases had no gene match. The length of the CDR3 is 16 residues. Germline V gene sequence: CDR1 DFQATT, CDR2 SNEGSKA (reference sequence).

The rearrangement joins TRBV19 to TRBJ1-3, with D unresolved. Germline V gene sequence: CDR1 LNHDA, CDR2 SQIVND (reference sequence). The germline V and J ends were trimmed by 1 base and 2 bases, with 9 bases remaining between them. The CDR3 runs 15 residues. In DNA form, the CDR3 reads TGTGCCAGTAGTATAGGAGGTTCTCCTGGAAACACCATATATTTT. It specifies CASSIGGSPGNTIYF.

The CDR3 here is CASSFLGQGPTYEQYF. CDR3 in DNA: TGTGCCAGCAGTTTTTTAGGACAGGGGCCTACCTACGAGCAGTACTTC. This chain uses TRBV28 with TRBJ2-7; 9 bases are a match to TRBD1. V gave up 3 bases and J gave up 2 bases; unmatched junction bases: 8. Per germline, CDR1 MDHEN and CDR2 SYDVKM. CDR3 length: 16 residues.